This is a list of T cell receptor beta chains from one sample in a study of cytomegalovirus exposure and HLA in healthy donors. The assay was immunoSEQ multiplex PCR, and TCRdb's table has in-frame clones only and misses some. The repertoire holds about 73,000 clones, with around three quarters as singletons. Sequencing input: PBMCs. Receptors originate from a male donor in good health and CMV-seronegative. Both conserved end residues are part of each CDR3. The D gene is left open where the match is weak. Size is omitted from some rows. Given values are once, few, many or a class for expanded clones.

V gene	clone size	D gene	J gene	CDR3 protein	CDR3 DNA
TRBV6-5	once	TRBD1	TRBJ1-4	CASSYTPGTGTEKLFF	TGTGCCAGCAGCTACACTCCCGGGACAGGGACTGAAAAACTGTTTTTT
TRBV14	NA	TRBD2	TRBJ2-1	CASTPGLAAHEQFF	TGTGCCAGCACCCCCGGACTAGCGGCACATGAGCAGTTCTTC
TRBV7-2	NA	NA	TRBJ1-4	CASRRQTRGESEKLFF	TGTGCCAGCAGGCGCCAAACCCGGGGGGAGAGTGAAAAACTGTTTTTT
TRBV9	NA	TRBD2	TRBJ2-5	CASSPGLAGLGETQYF	TGTGCCAGCAGCCCCGGACTAGCGGGGTTAGGAGAGACCCAGTACTTC
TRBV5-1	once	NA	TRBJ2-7	CASSLWQSYEQYF	TGCGCCAGCAGCTTGTGGCAATCCTACGAGCAGTACTTC
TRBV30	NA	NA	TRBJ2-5	CAWSVLSGETQYF	TGTGCCTGGAGTGTACTATCGGGAGAGACCCAGTACTTC
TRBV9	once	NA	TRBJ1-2	CASSVEVRSYGYTF	TGTGCCAGCAGCGTAGAAGTACGGAGCTATGGCTACACCTTC
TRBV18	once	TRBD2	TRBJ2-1	CASSPPTGLFFNEQFF	TGTGCCAGCTCACCCCCGACGGGACTATTCTTCAATGAGCAGTTCTTC
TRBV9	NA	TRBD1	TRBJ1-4	CASSDGQAYEKLFF	TGTGCCAGCAGCGATGGACAGGCTTACGAAAAACTGTTTTTT
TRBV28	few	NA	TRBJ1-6	CASSLQAGRHNSPLHF	TGTGCCAGCAGTTTACAAGCGGGGAGGCATAATTCACCCCTCCACTTT
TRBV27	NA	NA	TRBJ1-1	CASRQYTDKNTEAFF	TGTGCCAGCCGACAATACACTGACAAGAACACTGAAGCTTTCTTT
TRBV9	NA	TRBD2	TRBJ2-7	CASSVLAEDLYEQYF	TGTGCCAGCAGCGTACTAGCGGAGGACCTCTACGAGCAGTACTTC
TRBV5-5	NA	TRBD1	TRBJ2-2	CASSPGQGTGELFF	TGTGCCAGCAGCCCGGGACAGGGCACCGGGGAGCTGTTTTTT
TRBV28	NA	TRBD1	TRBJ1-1	CASSSYRQGRTEAFF	TGTGCCAGCAGTTCATACCGACAGGGAAGAACTGAAGCTTTCTTT
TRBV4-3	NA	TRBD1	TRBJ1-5	CASSQDSTGENFGNQPQHF	TGCGCCAGCAGCCAAGACTCGACAGGGGAGAACTTTGGCAATCAGCCCCAGCATTTT
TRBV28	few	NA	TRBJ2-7	CASSLAQVHSYEQYF	TGTGCCAGCAGTTTAGCCCAGGTCCACTCCTACGAGCAGTACTTC
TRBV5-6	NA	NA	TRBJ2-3	CASSLVQTDTQYF	TGTGCCAGCAGCTTGGTGCAGACAGATACGCAGTATTTT
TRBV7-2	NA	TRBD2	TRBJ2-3	CASSSSGGNTQYF	TGTGCCAGCAGCTCGAGCGGGGGAAATACGCAGTATTTT
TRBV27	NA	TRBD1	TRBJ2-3	CASSLGWTGFADTQYF	TGTGCCAGCAGTTTAGGTTGGACAGGGTTTGCAGATACGCAGTATTTT
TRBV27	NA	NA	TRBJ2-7	CASSKGGYEQYF	TGTGCCAGCAGTAAAGGGGGCTACGAGCAGTACTTC
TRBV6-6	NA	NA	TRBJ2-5	CASSRPEGVETQYF	TGTGCCAGCAGTCGACCTGAGGGGGTAGAGACCCAGTACTTC
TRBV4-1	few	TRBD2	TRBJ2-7	CASSQPSGIGTASGYEQYF	TGCGCCAGCAGCCAACCTAGCGGTATCGGGACCGCCAGTGGTTACGAGCAGTACTTC
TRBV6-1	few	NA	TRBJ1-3	CATGQSSGNTIYF	TGTGCCACCGGACAGAGCTCTGGAAACACCATATATTTT
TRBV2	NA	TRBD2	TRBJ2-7	CATTSGRYEQYF	TGTGCCACCACTAGCGGGAGGTACGAGCAGTACTTC
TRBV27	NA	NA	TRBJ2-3	CASSSRGRPTDTQYF	TGTGCCAGCAGTTCACGAGGCCGACCCACAGATACGCAGTATTTT
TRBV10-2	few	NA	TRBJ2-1	CASSDRRPYNEQFF	TGCGCCAGCAGTGATAGGAGGCCTTACAATGAGCAGTTCTTC
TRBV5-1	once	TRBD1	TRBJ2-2	CASSLEGQGITGELFF	TGCGCCAGCAGCTTGGAGGGACAGGGTATAACCGGGGAGCTGTTTTTT
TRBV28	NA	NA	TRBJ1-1	CASSSYTENVEAFF	TGTGCCAGCAGTAGTTACACCGAAAACGTTGAAGCTTTCTTT